What follows is one T cell receptor beta chain and its context. Its specificity is not known. These data belong to a study of graft-versus-host responses after intestinal transplantation. Study context: For 3 to 4 years after anti-thymocyte globulin induction, all recipients took tacrolimus and steroids.

Sequencing used immunoSEQ multiplex PCR; TCRdb keeps in-frame clones, though not all of them. In the table there are around 39,000 clones, roughly 89% of which are singletons. Findings and limits, study-wide: Some patients had graft-donor T cell macrochimerism. In their allografts, the ratios of graft-versus-host to host-versus-graft T cell clones were high. Recipient marrow contained GvH clones, some of which appeared first in ileum or blood.

The CDR3 loop spans 14 amino acids. Germline V gene data show CDR1 as SGDLS and CDR2 as YYNGEE. Trimming pared 7 bases from V and 6 bases from J, leaving 20 bases between. This receptor was obtained from a human patient who received an intestinal transplant, so some T cells may come from the graft donor. This material consisted of PBMCs, taken less than 280 days after transplant. J is TRBJ2-7 and V is TRBV9, with D perhaps matching TRBD1 or TRBD2 (6 bases each). The CDR3, as DNA: TGTGCCAGCCGTAAAAAAGGGGGGTTTGGCGAGCAGTACTTC. This codes for CASRKKGGFGEQYF.